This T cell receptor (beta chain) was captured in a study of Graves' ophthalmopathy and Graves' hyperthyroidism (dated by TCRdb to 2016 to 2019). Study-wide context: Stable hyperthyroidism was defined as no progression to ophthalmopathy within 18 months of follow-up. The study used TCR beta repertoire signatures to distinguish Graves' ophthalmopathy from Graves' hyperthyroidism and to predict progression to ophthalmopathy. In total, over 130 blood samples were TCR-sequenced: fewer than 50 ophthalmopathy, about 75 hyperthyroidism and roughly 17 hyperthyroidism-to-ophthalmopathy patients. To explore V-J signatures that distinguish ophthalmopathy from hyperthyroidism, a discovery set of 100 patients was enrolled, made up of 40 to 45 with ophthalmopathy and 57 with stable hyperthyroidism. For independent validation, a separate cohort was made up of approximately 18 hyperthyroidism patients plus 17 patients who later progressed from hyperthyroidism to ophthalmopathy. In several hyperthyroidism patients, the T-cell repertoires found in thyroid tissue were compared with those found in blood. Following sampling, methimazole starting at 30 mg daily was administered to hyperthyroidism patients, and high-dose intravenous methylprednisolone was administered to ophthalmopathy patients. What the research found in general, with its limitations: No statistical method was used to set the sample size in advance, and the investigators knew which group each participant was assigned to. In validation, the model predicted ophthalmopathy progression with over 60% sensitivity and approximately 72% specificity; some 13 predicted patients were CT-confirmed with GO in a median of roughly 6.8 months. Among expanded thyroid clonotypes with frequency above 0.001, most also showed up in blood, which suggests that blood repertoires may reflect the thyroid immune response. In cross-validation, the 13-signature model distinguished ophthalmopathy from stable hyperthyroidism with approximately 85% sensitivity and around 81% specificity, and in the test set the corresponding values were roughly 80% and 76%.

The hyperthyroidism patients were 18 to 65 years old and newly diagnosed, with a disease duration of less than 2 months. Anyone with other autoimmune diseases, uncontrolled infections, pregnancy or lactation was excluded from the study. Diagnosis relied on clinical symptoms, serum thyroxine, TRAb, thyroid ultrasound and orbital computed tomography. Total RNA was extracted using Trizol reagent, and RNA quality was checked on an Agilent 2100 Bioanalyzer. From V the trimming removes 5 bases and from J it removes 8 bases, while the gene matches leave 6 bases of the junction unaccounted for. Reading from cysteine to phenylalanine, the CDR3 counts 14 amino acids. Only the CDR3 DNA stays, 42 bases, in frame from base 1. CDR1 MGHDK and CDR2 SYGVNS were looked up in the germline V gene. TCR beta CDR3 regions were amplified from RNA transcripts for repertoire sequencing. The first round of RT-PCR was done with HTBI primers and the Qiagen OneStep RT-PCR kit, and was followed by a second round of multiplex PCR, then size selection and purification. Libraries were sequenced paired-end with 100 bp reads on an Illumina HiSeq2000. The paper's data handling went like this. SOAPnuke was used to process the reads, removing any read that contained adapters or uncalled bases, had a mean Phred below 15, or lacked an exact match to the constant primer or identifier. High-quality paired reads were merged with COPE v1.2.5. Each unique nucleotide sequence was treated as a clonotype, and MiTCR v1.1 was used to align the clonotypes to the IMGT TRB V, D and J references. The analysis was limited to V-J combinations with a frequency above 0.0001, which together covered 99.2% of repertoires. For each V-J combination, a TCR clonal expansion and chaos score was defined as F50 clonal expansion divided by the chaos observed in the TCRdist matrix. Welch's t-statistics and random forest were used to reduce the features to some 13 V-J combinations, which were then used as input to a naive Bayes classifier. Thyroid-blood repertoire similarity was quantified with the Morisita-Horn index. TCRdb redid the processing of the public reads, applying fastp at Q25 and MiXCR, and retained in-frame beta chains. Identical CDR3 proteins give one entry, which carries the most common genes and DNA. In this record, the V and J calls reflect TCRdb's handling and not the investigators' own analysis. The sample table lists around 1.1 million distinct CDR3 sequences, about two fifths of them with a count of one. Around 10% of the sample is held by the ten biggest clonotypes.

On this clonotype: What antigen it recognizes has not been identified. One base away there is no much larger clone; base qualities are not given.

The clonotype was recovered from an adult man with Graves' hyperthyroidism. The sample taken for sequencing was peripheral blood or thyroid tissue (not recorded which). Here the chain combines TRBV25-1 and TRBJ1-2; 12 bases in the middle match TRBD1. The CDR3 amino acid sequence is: CASSLGQGAGGYTF. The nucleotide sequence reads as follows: TGTGCCAGCAGTCTGGGACAGGGGGCTGGGGGCTACACCTTC.